Here is one T cell receptor (beta chain) with its context. As originally analysed: Estimation of nucleated cell counts was performed using reference gene primer amplification. Libraries were prepared by immunoSEQ multiplex PCR; TCRdb keeps only in-frame clonotypes and omits some of them. V and J calls and clone size are those listed in that table; D and trimming were worked out from the DNA. The data contain 370,000 or so clones, more than 75% of them singletons. This sample was included in a study of blood T cell repertoires in COVID-19. In the study overall: The United States, Italy and Spain supplied acute and convalescent COVID-19 samples.

The J segment lost 6 bases and the V segment lost 4 bases, leaving 14 bases of the junction unmatched. From germline, CDR1 is SGHTA and CDR2 FQGNSA. The CDR3 consists of 16 residues. The sequenced sample was peripheral blood. The V call is TRBV7-2, the J call TRBJ2-7, with TRBD1 identical over 8 bases. The source of this sequence is a human donor with acute or convalescent COVID-19. The donor label of this sample is uncertain. Here the CDR3 reads CASSSTSGGGPSEQYF. CDR3 bases: TGTGCCAGCAGCTCAACCTCAGGGGGCGGGCCCAGCGAGCAGTACTTC.